Shown below are 20 T cell receptor beta chains from a single sample sequenced in a study of identical twins. Using its own MiXCR run on the 5' RACE reads, TCRdb lists one record per CDR3 protein. The sample lists around 490,000 distinct CDR3 sequences, 20% to 25% occurring once. The same data also contributed to another study, on yellow fever vaccine responses in identical twins.

The sample consisted of CD4+ T cells sorted from blood. The receptors come from a woman aged 18-30 years in good health.

The chain uses TRBV29-1 and TRBJ2-4, with 14 bases identical to TRBD2. V shed 7 bases and J 0 bases; nucleotides not matched to a gene: 8. Germline-derived CDR1 and CDR2 are SQVTM and ANQGSEA. CDR3 length: 17 residues. CDR3 nucleotide sequence: TGCAGCGCCTGGACTAGCGGGAGGAACCTAGCCAAAAACATTCAGTACTTC. It translates to CSAWTSGRNLAKNIQYF.

The chain uses TRBV5-5 and TRBJ1-1; TRBD1 agrees at 7 bases. The CDR3 contains 15 residues. J lost 4 bases, V lost 1 base, and 7 bases had no gene match. Germline CDR1 SGHKS, CDR2 YYEKEE (reference sequence). The CDR3 nucleotides read TGTGCCAGCAGCTTGACAGGGGTCCCCTCCACTGAAGCTTTCTTT. Protein: CASSLTGVPSTEAFF.

This clonotype was detected only a few times. The gene calls are TRBV5-1 and TRBJ2-1; 9 bases map to TRBD2. The CDR3 consists of 15 residues. Germline CDR1 is SGHRS and CDR2 is YFSETQ. The trim removed 0 bases at V and 9 bases at J, leaving 7 bases unmatched. The CDR3 sequence is CASSLGTSVAPEQFF. The CDR3 DNA reads as TGCGCCAGCAGCTTGGGGACTAGCGTGGCCCCTGAGCAGTTCTTC.

This clonotype was picked up a small number of times. The chain links TRBV12-3 or TRBV12-4 to TRBJ2-5, with D uncertain. Trimming removed 5 bases at V and 4 bases at J, with 11 bases between. The length of the CDR3 is 13 residues. The CDR3 sequence: CASSPPPGETQYF. The CDR3 DNA sequence: TGTGCCAGCAGTCCCCCACCGGGAGAGACCCAGTACTTC.

The chain recombines TRBV5-1 with TRBJ2-5; D is perhaps TRBD2 (6 bases). Germline values: CDR1 SGHRS, CDR2 YFSETQ. The CDR3 extends over 14 amino acids. Trimming removed 3 bases from V and 2 bases from J, with 11 bases in between. CDR3 in DNA: TGCGCCAGCAGCTCAAAGGGACTTCAAGAGACCCAGTACTTC. It codes for CASSSKGLQETQYF.

This clonotype was counted a few times. The V call is TRBV20-1, the J call TRBJ2-1; a weak D match, TRBD2 (6 bases). Per the germline V gene, CDR1 is DFQATT and CDR2 is SNEGSKA (reference sequence). V was trimmed by 3 bases and J by 7 bases, leaving 16 bases between them. The CDR3 spans 14 residues. CDR3 DNA: TGCAGTGCTAGCCGACTAGGACCGGGTAATGAGCAGTTCTTC. This gives the protein CSASRLGPGNEQFF.

This clonotype was seen a handful of times. The chain has TRBV10-3 and TRBJ1-4, with TRBD1 as a possible D gene (5 bases). Trimming removed 6 bases from V and 0 bases from J, with 8 bases in between. The CDR3 consists of 14 residues. In germline, CDR1 is ENHRY, CDR2 SYGVKD. CDR3: CAIRDKATNEKLFF. The CDR3 nucleotides read TGTGCCATCAGGGACAAAGCAACTAATGAAAAACTGTTTTTT.

This clonotype has just a few counts. The J gene is TRBJ2-7, the V gene TRBV3-1; D call uncertain. Trimming pared 3 bases from V and 0 bases from J, leaving 12 bases between. The CDR3 runs to 15 residues. CDR1 and CDR2 from the germline V gene are LGHDT and YNNKEL (reference sequence). The CDR3 nucleotides are TGTGCCAGCAGCCAGGGCGACTTCCTCTCCTACGAGCAGTACTTC. It specifies CASSQGDFLSYEQYF.

This clonotype showed up many times. The V and J genes are TRBV29-1 and TRBJ1-1; a possible D gene is TRBD1 (6 bases). V was cut by 7 bases and J by 7 bases, with 13 bases left in between. The CDR3 spans 11 residues. CDR1 is SQVTM and CDR2 is ANQGSEA in the germline V gene. DNA of the CDR3: TGCAGCGGGGCAGGGGCTGTTGAAGCTTTCTTT. It is translated as CSGAGAVEAFF. The full variable domain, with the rest looked up from reference TRBV29-1 and TRBJ1-1, is SAVISQKPSRDICQRGTSLTIQCQVDSQVTMMFWYRQQPGQSLTLIATANQGSEATYESGFVIDKFPISRPNLTFSTLTVSNMSPEDSSIYLCSGAGAVEAFFGQGTRLTVV.

V gene TRBV4-1 combines with J gene TRBJ2-1; 14 nucleotides line up with TRBD2. CDR3 length equals 19 residues. From germline, CDR1 is MGHRA and CDR2 YSYEKL. J gave up 4 bases and V 2 bases, and 10 bases lay outside the gene matches. The CDR3 coding sequence is TGCGCCAGCAGCCAATGGACTAGCGGGGGGCCCACTATATACAATGAGCAGTTCTTC. Amino acid sequence: CASSQWTSGGPTIYNEQFF.

There are a few counts of this clonotype. The chain has TRBV20-1 and TRBJ2-5; 7 bases line up with TRBD1. Per the germline V gene, CDR1 is DFQATT and CDR2 is SNEGSKA (reference sequence). This CDR3 has 14 amino acids. With V trimmed by 4 bases and J by 7 bases, 12 bases remained unmatched. The CDR3 loop reads CSAKLTGILGTQYF. The CDR3 DNA reads TGCAGTGCTAAATTGACAGGGATTCTCGGGACCCAGTACTTC.

This chain joins TRBV14 and TRBJ1-2; D gene ambiguous. This CDR3 has 13 residues. V was trimmed by 0 bases and J by 5 bases, leaving 7 bases between them. Germline-derived CDR1 and CDR2 are SGHDN and FVKESK. DNA for the CDR3: TGTGCCAGCAGCCAAGATCGGGTATATGGCTACACCTTC. Protein sequence: CASSQDRVYGYTF.

This clonotype was seen more than once but under ten times. The chain combines TRBV12-3 or TRBV12-4 with TRBJ2-7; tentatively, D is TRBD1 or TRBD2 (5 bases each). This CDR3 region has 13 residues. Trimming removed 3 bases at V and 3 bases at J, with 9 bases between. The CDR3 DNA is TGTGCCAGCAGTTTGGGGGTAGTCTACGAGCAGTACGTC. It encodes CASSLGVVYEQYV.

The gene calls are TRBV12-3 or TRBV12-4 and TRBJ2-1; D not resolved. V was pared by 3 bases and J by 5 bases, with 8 bases between. The length of the CDR3 is 13 residues. Here the CDR3 DNA reads TGTGCCAGCAGTTTCCTAGAGAACAATGAGCAGTTCTTC. As protein: CASSFLENNEQFF.

The J gene is TRBJ1-6, the V gene TRBV3-1; D remains unclear. The ends were cut back, 3 bases at V and 4 bases at J, with 13 bases in the middle. Germline V gene lookup returns CDR1 LGHDT and CDR2 YNNKEL (reference sequence). The CDR3 loop spans 16 amino acids. The CDR3 reads CASSHGSLLYNSPLHF. Here the CDR3 DNA reads TGTGCCAGCAGCCACGGGAGCCTATTATATAATTCACCCCTCCACTTT.

The chain joins TRBV21-1 to TRBJ1-1; the table gives TRBD1 as D, unverified against the DNA. TRBV21-1 is recorded as a pseudogene. CDR3 size: 17 residues. The CDR3 nucleotides are TGTGCCAGCAGCAAGGGGCAGAAGCCTCTGATGAACACTGAAGCTTTCTTT. The encoded protein is CASSKGQKPLMNTEAFF.

Here the CDR3 DNA reads TGCGCCAGCAGCCAGAACTACCAAGAGACCCAGTACTTC. Its protein is CASSQNYQETQYF. The chain links TRBV4-1 to TRBJ2-5; D ambiguous. Between the trimmed V and J ends, which lost 3 bases and 0 bases, there was a span of 5 bases. In germline, CDR1 is MGHRA, CDR2 YSYEKL. There are 13 residues in the CDR3.

This chain uses TRBV20-1 with TRBJ2-2; a possible D gene is TRBD2 (5 bases). Germline assignment: CDR1 DFQATT and CDR2 SNEGSKA (reference sequence). The CDR3 consists of 15 residues. The V and J ends lost 6 bases and 1 base respectively, with 15 bases between them. CDR3 coding DNA: TGCAGTGCCCCCGGGATTGTCTTGAACACCGGGGAGCTGTTTTTT. Protein sequence: CSAPGIVLNTGELFF.

This rearrangement joins TRBV9 to TRBJ2-3, with no clear D. Germline V CDR1 and CDR2: SGDLS, YYNGEE. The V and J ends lost 4 bases and 2 bases respectively, with 17 bases between them. CDR3 length equals 16 residues. The CDR3 nucleotides are TGTGCCAGCAGCCCGCGACGTATAGAAAACACAGATACGCAGTATTTT. This translates into CASSPRRIENTDTQYF. The complete variable domain, with remaining parts taken from reference TRBV9 and TRBJ2-3, reads DSGVTQTPKHLITATGQRVTLRCSPRSGDLSVYWYQQSLDQGLQFLIQYYNGEERAKGNILERFSAQQFPDLHSELNLSSLELGDSALYFCASSPRRIENTDTQYFGPGTRLTVL.

This clonotype was detected a few times. The chain links TRBV4-1 to TRBJ2-1; TRBD2 agrees at 9 bases. The J segment lost 4 bases and the V segment lost 0 bases, leaving 7 bases of the junction unmatched. The germline gives CDR1 MGHRA, CDR2 YSYEKL. The CDR3 runs to 17 residues. DNA of the CDR3: TGCGCCAGCAGCCAAGAAGGGGCGGGGGGGCCATACAATGAGCAGTTCTTC. Its translation: CASSQEGAGGPYNEQFF.